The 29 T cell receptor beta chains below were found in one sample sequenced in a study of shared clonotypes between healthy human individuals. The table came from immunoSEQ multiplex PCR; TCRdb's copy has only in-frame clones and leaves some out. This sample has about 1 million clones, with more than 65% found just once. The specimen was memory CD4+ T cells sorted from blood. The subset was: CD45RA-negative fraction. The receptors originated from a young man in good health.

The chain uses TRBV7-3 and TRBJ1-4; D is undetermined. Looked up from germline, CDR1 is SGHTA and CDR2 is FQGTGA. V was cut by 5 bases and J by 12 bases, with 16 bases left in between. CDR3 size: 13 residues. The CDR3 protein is CASSPQAGGELFF. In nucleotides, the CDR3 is TGTGCCAGCAGCCCACAAGCGGGCGGAGAACTGTTTTTT.

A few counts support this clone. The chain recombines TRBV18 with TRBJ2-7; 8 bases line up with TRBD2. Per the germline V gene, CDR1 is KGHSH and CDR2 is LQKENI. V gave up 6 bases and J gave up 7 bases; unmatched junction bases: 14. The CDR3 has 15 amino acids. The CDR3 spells CASSRSGLGEKEQYF. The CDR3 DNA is TGTGCCAGCTCGCGTTCGGGACTAGGAGAGAAAGAGCAGTACTTC.

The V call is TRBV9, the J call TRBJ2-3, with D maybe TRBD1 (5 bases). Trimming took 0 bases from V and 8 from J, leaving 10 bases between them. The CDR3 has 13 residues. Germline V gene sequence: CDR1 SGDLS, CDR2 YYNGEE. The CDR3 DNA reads TGTGCCAGCAGCGTAGAAGGGGCAGCTACGCAGTATTTT. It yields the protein CASSVEGAATQYF.

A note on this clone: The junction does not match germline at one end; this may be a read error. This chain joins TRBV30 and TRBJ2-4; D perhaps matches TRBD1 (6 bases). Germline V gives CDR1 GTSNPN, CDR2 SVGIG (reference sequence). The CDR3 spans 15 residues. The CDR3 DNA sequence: TGTGCCTGGAGTGTACCCTGGACAGCCCAAAACATTCAGTACTTC. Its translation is CAWSVPWTAQNIQYF.

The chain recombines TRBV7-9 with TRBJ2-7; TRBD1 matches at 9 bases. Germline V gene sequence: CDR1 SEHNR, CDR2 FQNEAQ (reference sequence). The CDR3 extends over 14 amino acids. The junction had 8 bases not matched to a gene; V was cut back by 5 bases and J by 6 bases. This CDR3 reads CASSAQGATGEQYF. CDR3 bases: TGTGCCAGCAGCGCACAGGGGGCGACCGGCGAGCAGTACTTC. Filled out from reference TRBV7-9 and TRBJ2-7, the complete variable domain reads DTGVSQNPRHKITKRGQNVTFRCDPISEHNRLYWYRQTLGQGPEFLTYFQNEAQLEKSRLLSDRFSAERPKGSFSTLEIQRTEQGDSAMYLCASSAQGATGEQYFGPGTRLTVT.

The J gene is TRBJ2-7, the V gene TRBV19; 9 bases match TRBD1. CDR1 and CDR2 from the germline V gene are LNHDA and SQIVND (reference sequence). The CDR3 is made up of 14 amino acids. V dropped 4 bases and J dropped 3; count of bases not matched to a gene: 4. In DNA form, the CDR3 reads TGTGCCAGTAGTACACAGGGGGCGGGCTACGAGCAGTACTTC. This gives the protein CASSTQGAGYEQYF. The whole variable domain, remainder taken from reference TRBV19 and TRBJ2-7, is DGGITQSPKYLFRKEGQNVTLSCEQNLNHDAMYWYRQDPGQGLRLIYYSQIVNDFQKGDIAEGYSVSREKKESFPLTVTSAQKNPTAFYLCASSTQGAGYEQYFGPGTRLTVT.

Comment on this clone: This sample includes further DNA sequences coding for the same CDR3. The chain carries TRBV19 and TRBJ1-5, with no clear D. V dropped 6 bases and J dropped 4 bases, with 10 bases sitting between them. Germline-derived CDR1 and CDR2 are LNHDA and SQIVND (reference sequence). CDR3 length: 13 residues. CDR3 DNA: TGTGCCAGTAGAGAGGTAGGGAATCAGCCCCAGCATTTT. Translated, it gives CASREVGNQPQHF.

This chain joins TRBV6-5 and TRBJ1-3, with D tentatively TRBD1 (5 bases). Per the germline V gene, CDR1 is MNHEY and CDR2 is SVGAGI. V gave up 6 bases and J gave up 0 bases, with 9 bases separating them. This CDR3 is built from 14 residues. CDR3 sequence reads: CASRLGGSGNTIYF. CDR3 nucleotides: TGTGCCAGCAGGTTGGGGGGCTCTGGAAACACCATATATTTT.

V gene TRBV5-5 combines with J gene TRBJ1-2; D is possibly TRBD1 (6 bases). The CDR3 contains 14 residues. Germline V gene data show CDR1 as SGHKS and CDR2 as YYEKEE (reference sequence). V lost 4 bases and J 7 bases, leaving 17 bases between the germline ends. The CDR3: CASSMGTGMVGYTF. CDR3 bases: TGTGCCAGCAGCATGGGTACAGGGATGGTTGGCTACACCTTC.

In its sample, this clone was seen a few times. The CDR3 DNA reads TGTGCCTGGAGTCTCGAGAGTTATGGGAATCAGCCCCAGCATTTT. Its translation: CAWSLESYGNQPQHF. The rearrangement joins TRBV30 to TRBJ1-5; D not resolved. Looked up from germline, CDR1 is GTSNPN and CDR2 is SVGIG (reference sequence). V was shortened by 2 bases and J by 4 bases, with 15 bases between the two germline ends. This CDR3 contains 15 residues.

CDR3 in DNA: TGCGCCAGCAGTGAGGGGACTAGCGGGAGGGCCCGAGAGCAGTACTTC. This codes for CASSEGTSGRAREQYF. The rearrangement uses TRBV10-1 and TRBJ2-7, with 16 bases lining up with TRBD2. This CDR3 has 16 amino acids. Losses at the gene ends were 2 bases for V and 7 bases for J; bases not matched to a gene: 5. Per the germline V gene, CDR1 is WNHNN and CDR2 is SYGVQD (reference sequence).

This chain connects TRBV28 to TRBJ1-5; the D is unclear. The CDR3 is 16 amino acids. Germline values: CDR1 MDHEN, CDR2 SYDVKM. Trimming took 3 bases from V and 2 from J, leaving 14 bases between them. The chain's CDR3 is CASSFRNSRGNQPQHF. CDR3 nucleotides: TGTGCCAGCAGTTTTAGGAACAGTCGGGGCAATCAGCCCCAGCATTTT. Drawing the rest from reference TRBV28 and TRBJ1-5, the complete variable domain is DVKVTQSSRYLVKRTGEKVFLECVQDMDHENMFWYRQDPGLGLRLIYFSYDVKMKEKGDIPEGYSVSREKKERFSLILESASTNQTSMYLCASSFRNSRGNQPQHFGDGTRLSIL.

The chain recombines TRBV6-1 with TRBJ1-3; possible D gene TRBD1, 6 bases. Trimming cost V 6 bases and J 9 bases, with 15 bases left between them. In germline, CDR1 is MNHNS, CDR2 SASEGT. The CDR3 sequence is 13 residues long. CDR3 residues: CASRRQAAGTIYF. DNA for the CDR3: TGTGCCAGCAGACGACAGGCCGCGGGCACCATATATTTT.

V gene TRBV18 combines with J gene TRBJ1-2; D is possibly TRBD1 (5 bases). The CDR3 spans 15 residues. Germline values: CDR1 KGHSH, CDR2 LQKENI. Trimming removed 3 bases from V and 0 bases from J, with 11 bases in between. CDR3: CASSPHKGPNYGYTF. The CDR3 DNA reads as TGTGCCAGCTCACCGCATAAGGGACCTAACTATGGCTACACCTTC.

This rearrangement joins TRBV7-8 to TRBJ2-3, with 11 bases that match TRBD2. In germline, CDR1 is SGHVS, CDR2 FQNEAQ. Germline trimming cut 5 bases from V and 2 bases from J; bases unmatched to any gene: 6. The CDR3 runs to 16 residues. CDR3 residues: CASSILAGGVTDTQYF. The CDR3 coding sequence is TGTGCCAGCAGCATTTTAGCGGGAGGGGTCACAGATACGCAGTATTTT.

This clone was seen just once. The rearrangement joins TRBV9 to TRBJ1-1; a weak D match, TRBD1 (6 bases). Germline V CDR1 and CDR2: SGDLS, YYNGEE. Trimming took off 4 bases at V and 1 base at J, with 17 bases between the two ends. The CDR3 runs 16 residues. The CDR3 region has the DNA TGTGCCAGCAGCCACAGGAAGACGGACAGGAACACTGAAGCTTTCTTT. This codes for CASSHRKTDRNTEAFF. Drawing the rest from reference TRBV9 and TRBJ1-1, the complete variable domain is DSGVTQTPKHLITATGQRVTLRCSPRSGDLSVYWYQQSLDQGLQFLIQYYNGEERAKGNILERFSAQQFPDLHSELNLSSLELGDSALYFCASSHRKTDRNTEAFFGQGTRLTVV.

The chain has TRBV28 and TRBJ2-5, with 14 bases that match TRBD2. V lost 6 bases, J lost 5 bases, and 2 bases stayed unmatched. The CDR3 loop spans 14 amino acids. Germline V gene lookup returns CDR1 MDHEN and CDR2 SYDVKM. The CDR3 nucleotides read TGTGCCAGCAGCAGGACTAGCGGGGGGGAGACCCAGTACTTC. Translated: CASSRTSGGETQYF.

CDR3 bases: TGCGCCAGCAGCCAAGAAACCCGCGGCACTGAAGCTTTCTTT. Translating it yields CASSQETRGTEAFF. The chain carries TRBV4-1 and TRBJ1-1; D gene ambiguous. V was trimmed by 0 bases and J by 4 bases, leaving 9 bases between them. CDR3 size: 14 residues. Per the germline V gene, CDR1 is MGHRA and CDR2 is YSYEKL.

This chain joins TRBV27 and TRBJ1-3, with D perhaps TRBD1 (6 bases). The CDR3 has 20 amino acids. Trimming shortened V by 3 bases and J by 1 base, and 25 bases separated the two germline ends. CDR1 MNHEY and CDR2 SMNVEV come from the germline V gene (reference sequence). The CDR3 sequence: CASSFEDRTERTQSGNTIYF. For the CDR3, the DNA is TGTGCCAGCAGTTTCGAGGACAGAACGGAACGCACACAGTCTGGAAACACCATATATTTT.

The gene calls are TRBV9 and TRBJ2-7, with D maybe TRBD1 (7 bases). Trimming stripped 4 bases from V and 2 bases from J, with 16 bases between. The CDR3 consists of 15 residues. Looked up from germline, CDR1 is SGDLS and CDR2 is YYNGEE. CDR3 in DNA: TGTGCCAGCAGCCCCCCAGGGGGGAAAACCTACGAGCAGTACTTC. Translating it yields CASSPPGGKTYEQYF.

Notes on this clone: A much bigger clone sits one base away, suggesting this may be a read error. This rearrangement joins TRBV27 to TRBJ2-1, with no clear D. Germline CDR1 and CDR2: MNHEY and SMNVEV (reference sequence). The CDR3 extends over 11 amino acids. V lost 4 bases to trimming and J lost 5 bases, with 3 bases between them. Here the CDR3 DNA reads TGTGCCAGCAGTTACCACAATGAGCAGTTCTTC. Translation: CASSYHNEQFF.

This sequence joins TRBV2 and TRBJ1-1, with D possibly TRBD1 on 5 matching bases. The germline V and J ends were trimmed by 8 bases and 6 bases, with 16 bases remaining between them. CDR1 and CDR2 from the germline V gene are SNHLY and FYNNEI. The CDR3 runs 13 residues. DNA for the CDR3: TGTGCCAGCCGGATCGGGGGGATCTCTGAAGCTTTCTTT. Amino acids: CASRIGGISEAFF.

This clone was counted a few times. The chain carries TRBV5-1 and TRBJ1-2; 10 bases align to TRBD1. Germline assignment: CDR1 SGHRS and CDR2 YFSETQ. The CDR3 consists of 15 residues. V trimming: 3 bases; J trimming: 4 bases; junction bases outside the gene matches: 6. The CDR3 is CASSSRQGATYGYTF. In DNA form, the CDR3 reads TGCGCCAGCAGCTCGCGACAGGGGGCAACCTATGGCTACACCTTC.

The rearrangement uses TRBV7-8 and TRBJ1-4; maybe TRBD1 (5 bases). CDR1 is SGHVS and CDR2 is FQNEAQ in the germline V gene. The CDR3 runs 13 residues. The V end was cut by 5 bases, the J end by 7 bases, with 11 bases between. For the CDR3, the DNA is TGTGCCAGCAGCACCAGGGCCGGTGAAAAACTGTTTTTT. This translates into CASSTRAGEKLFF.

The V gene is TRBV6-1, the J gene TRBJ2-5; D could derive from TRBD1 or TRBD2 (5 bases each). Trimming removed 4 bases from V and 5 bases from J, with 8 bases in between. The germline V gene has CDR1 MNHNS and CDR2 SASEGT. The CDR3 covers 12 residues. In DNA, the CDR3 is TGTGCCAGCAGTGCAGGGACGGAGACCCAGTACTTC. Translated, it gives CASSAGTETQYF.

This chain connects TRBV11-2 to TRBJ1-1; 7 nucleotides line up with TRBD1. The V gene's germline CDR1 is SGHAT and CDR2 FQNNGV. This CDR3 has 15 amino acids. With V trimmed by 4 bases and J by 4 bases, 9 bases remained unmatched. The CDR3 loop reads CASSSPRAGGTEAFF. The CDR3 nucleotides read TGTGCCAGCAGCTCCCCGAGGGCAGGGGGCACTGAAGCTTTCTTT.

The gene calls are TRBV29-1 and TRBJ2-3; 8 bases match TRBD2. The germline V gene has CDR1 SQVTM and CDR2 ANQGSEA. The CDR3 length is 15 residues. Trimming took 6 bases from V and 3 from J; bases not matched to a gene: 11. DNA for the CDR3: TGCAGCGTACACCCGGGCCCGGGGGGGACAGATACGCAGTATTTT. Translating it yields CSVHPGPGGTDTQYF.

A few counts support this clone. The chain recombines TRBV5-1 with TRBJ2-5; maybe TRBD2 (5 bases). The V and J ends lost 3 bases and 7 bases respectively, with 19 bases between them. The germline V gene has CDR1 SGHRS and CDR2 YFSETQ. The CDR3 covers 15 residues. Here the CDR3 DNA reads TGCGCCAGCAGCTCGCTAACTAGGGAACGCGCGACCCAGTACTTC. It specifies CASSSLTRERATQYF.

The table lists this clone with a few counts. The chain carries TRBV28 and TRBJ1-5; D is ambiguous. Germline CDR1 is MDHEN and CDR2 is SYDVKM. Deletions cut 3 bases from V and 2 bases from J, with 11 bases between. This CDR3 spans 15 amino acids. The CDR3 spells CASSFSERGNQPQHF. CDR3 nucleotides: TGTGCCAGCAGTTTTTCGGAGAGGGGCAATCAGCCCCAGCATTTT.